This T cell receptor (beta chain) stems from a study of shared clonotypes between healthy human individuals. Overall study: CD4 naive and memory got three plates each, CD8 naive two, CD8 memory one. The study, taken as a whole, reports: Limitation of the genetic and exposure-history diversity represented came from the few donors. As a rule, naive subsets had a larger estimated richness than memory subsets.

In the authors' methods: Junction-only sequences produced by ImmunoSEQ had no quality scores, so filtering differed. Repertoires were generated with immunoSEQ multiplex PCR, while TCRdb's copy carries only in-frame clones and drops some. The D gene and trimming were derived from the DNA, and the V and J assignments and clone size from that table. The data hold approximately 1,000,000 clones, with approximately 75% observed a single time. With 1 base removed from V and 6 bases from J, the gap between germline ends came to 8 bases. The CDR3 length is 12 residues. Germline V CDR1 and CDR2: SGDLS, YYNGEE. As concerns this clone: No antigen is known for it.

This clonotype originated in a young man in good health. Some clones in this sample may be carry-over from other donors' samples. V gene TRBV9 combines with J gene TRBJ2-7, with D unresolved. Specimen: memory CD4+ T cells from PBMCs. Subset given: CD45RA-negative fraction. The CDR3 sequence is CASSVSNGEQYF. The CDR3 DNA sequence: TGTGCCAGCAGCGTATCGAACGGCGAGCAGTACTTC.